What follows are 27 T cell receptor beta chains derived from one specimen sequenced in a study of identical twins. One entry per CDR3 protein results from TCRdb running MiXCR on the 5' RACE reads. The data contain around 470,000 distinct CDR3 sequences, approximately 14% of them singletons. This sample also belongs to another study, concerning yellow fever vaccine responses in identical twins.

The sequenced sample was CD4+ T cells sorted from blood. All receptors come from a woman aged 18-29 years in good health.

This clonotype has just a few counts. In DNA, the CDR3 is TGTGCCAGCACCCTAGGACTAGCGGGGGGGCAATACGAGCAGTACTTC. Its translation: CASTLGLAGGQYEQYF. The gene calls are TRBV6-1 and TRBJ2-7; 15 bases are a match to TRBD2. The CDR3 extends over 16 amino acids. The germline CDR1 and CDR2 sequences are MNHNS and SASEGT. V trimming: 7 bases; J trimming: 4 bases; junction bases outside the gene matches: 8.

This clonotype was observed a handful of times. The chain recombines TRBV29-1 with TRBJ1-2, with D unclear. V lost 6 bases and J lost 0, with 11 bases in between. The CDR3 sequence is 13 residues long. Germline CDR1 reads SQVTM; CDR2 reads ANQGSEA. The CDR3 loop reads CSVGLVPNYGYTF. Here the CDR3 DNA reads TGCAGCGTGGGGTTGGTCCCTAACTATGGCTACACCTTC. The full variable domain, with the rest looked up from reference TRBV29-1 and TRBJ1-2, is SAVISQKPSRDICQRGTSLTIQCQVDSQVTMMFWYRQQPGQSLTLIATANQGSEATYESGFVIDKFPISRPNLTFSTLTVSNMSPEDSSIYLCSVGLVPNYGYTFGSGTRLTVV.

This clonotype occurred a few times. The rearrangement links TRBV12-3 or TRBV12-4 to TRBJ2-5; 7 nucleotides line up with TRBD2. Trimming removed 7 bases from V and 5 bases from J; junction bases left unmatched: 7. The CDR3 is made up of 13 amino acids. The CDR3 sequence: CASTGDGGETQYF. The CDR3 region has the DNA TGTGCCAGCACCGGGGACGGGGGGGAGACCCAGTACTTC.

This clonotype came up a few times. The chain is built from TRBV7-2 and TRBJ2-4, with 12 bases lining up with TRBD1. CDR3 length: 17 residues. The V gene's germline CDR1 is SGHTA and CDR2 FQGNSA. V was clipped by 5 bases and J by 6 bases; unmatched bases: 11. The CDR3 loop is CASSLYRDRGQGNIQYF. DNA of the CDR3: TGTGCCAGCAGCCTATACCGGGACAGGGGGCAGGGAAACATTCAGTACTTC.

This clonotype was found a few times. J is TRBJ2-5 and V is TRBV6-2 or TRBV6-3, with D possibly TRBD2 on 6 matching bases. Trimming removed 7 bases at V and 2 bases at J, with 17 bases between. CDR3 length: 15 amino acids. The germline V gene has CDR1 MNHEY and CDR2 SVGEGT. In DNA, the CDR3 is TGTGCCAGCAACCCCGAGGGCGCGGGGCAAGAGACCCAGTACTTC. Amino acids: CASNPEGAGQETQYF.

This clonotype was counted at least ten times. V and J are TRBV4-3 and TRBJ2-3, with D maybe TRBD2 (6 bases). Trimming shortened V by 0 bases and J by 2 bases, and 12 bases separated the two germline ends. The CDR3 is made up of 16 amino acids. Germline V gene lookup returns CDR1 LGHNA and CDR2 YSLEER. Here the CDR3 DNA reads TGCGCCAGCAGCCAAGAATGGGGAGGACTCACAGATACGCAGTATTTT. Translating gives CASSQEWGGLTDTQYF.

The CDR3 DNA reads TGCAGTGCTAGGACTAGCGGGGGGAGTAGCTCCTACAATGAGCAGTTCTTC. Translation: CSARTSGGSSSYNEQFF. The V call is TRBV20-1, the J call TRBJ2-1; 13 bases line up with TRBD2. Looked up from germline, CDR1 is DFQATT and CDR2 is SNEGSKA (reference sequence). The CDR3 sequence is 17 residues long. J was trimmed by 0 bases and V by 3 bases; bases with no gene match: 5.

This clonotype showed up just a few times. This chain links TRBV29-1 with TRBJ2-7; the D is unclear. The CDR3 contains 13 residues. Looked up from germline, CDR1 is SQVTM and CDR2 is ANQGSEA. Trimming pared 4 bases from V and 5 bases from J, leaving 15 bases between. This chain's CDR3 is CSVVPAGFHEQYF. CDR3 DNA: TGCAGCGTTGTGCCGGCAGGATTCCACGAGCAGTACTTC.

The sample holds a few counts of this clonotype. The V and J genes are TRBV28 and TRBJ2-2; no definite D call. V was trimmed by 6 bases and J by 8 bases, leaving 13 bases between them. The CDR3 spans 13 residues. The germline V gene has CDR1 MDHEN and CDR2 SYDVKM. The DNA of the CDR3 is TGTGCCAGCAGCGGAGAGTTAGTTGGGGAGCTGTTTTTT. The encoded protein is CASSGELVGELFF.

This clonotype was found a few times. This chain connects TRBV7-9 to TRBJ2-7, with 7 bases identical to TRBD1. The CDR3 loop spans 16 amino acids. The germline gives CDR1 SEHNR, CDR2 FQNEAQ (reference sequence). J gave up 0 bases and V 5 bases, and 10 bases lay outside the gene matches. The CDR3 loop reads CASSGPGTENSYEQYF. In DNA, the CDR3 is TGTGCCAGCAGCGGACCCGGGACAGAAAACTCCTACGAGCAGTACTTC.

The sample holds a few counts of this clonotype. This chain connects TRBV2 to TRBJ2-5; 9 nucleotides line up with TRBD2. The CDR3 has 18 residues. Germline lookup yields CDR1 SNHLY and CDR2 FYNNEI. V trimming: 1 base; J trimming: 1 base; junction bases outside the gene matches: 10. The CDR3 sequence is CASSEVSGAGGPQETQYF. CDR3 in DNA: TGTGCCAGCAGTGAAGTATCGGGAGCGGGGGGACCCCAAGAGACCCAGTACTTC.

There are a few counts of this clonotype. This chain uses TRBV27 with TRBJ2-6; tentative D call: TRBD1 (5 bases). Germline CDR1 is MNHEY and CDR2 is SMNVEV (reference sequence). CDR3 length: 17 amino acids. V was clipped by 8 bases and J by 1 base, with 18 bases between them. This CDR3 is CASGLRSPGSGANVLTF. The CDR3 DNA reads TGTGCCAGCGGCCTCCGTTCGCCAGGGTCTGGGGCCAACGTCCTGACTTTC.

CDR3 amino acids: CASSLGTGLFAHNEQFF. In nucleotides, the CDR3 is TGTGCCAGCAGCCTTGGGACAGGCCTCTTCGCCCACAATGAGCAGTTCTTC. This chain links TRBV4-2 with TRBJ2-1; 8 nucleotides agree with TRBD1. The CDR3 is made up of 17 amino acids. The J segment lost 5 bases and the V segment lost 4 bases, leaving 13 bases of the junction unmatched. Germline CDR1 reads LGHNA; CDR2 reads YNFKEQ.

The chain recombines TRBV6-2 or TRBV6-3 with TRBJ2-3; the D gene is possibly TRBD2 (6 bases). The CDR3 length is 16 residues. Trimming pared 6 bases from V and 5 bases from J, leaving 21 bases between. Germline CDR1 reads MNHEY; CDR2 reads SVGEGT. The CDR3 is CASRRDLTFYGDTQYF. The CDR3 nucleotides read TGTGCCAGCAGACGGGACTTGACATTTTATGGAGATACGCAGTATTTT.

This sequence joins TRBV25-1 and TRBJ1-1; 7 bases are a match to TRBD1. The CDR3 loop spans 16 amino acids. Germline V gene sequence: CDR1 MGHDK, CDR2 SYGVNS. J gave up 2 bases and V 2 bases, and 8 bases lay outside the gene matches. The CDR3 spells CASSEGDRVGNTEAFF. In nucleotides, the CDR3 is TGTGCCAGCAGTGAAGGAGACAGGGTGGGAAACACTGAAGCTTTCTTT.

The V and J genes are TRBV25-1 and TRBJ2-5, with TRBD1 matching 7 bases. The germline V gene has CDR1 MGHDK and CDR2 SYGVNS. This CDR3 spans 15 amino acids. The J segment lost 4 bases and the V segment lost 2 bases, leaving 7 bases of the junction unmatched. The CDR3 reads CASSEPRQGRETQYF. In DNA form, the CDR3 reads TGTGCCAGCAGTGAACCCCGACAGGGTAGAGAGACCCAGTACTTC.

The genes are TRBV28 and TRBJ2-7, with D unclear. Trimming stripped 4 bases from V and 7 bases from J, with 11 bases between. The CDR3 runs 12 residues. The V gene's germline CDR1 is MDHEN and CDR2 SYDVKM. The CDR3 loop is CASSSPLEEQYF. CDR3 nucleotides: TGTGCCAGCAGTTCCCCTCTGGAGGAGCAGTACTTC.

The table lists this clonotype with a few counts. The V call is TRBV7-2, the J call TRBJ1-1; D uncertain. Germline assignment: CDR1 SGHTA and CDR2 FQGNSA. The CDR3 extends over 16 amino acids. V lost 1 base, J lost 0 bases, and 12 bases lay in between. The CDR3 region is CASSLDSALLNTEAFF. CDR3 nucleotide sequence: TGTGCCAGCAGCTTAGACTCAGCCCTCCTGAACACTGAAGCTTTCTTT.

The rearrangement links TRBV11-2 to TRBJ2-1; 12 bases align to TRBD2. Germline V gene lookup returns CDR1 SGHAT and CDR2 FQNNGV. The CDR3 has 16 residues. V lost 2 bases to trimming and J lost 9 bases; unmatched junction nucleotides: 8. The CDR3 is CASSLMLAGGPSEQFF. The DNA for the CDR3 is TGTGCCAGCAGCTTAATGCTAGCGGGAGGGCCCAGTGAGCAGTTCTTC.

The chain combines TRBV5-6 with TRBJ2-3; perhaps TRBD1 as D (6 bases). CDR1 SGHDT and CDR2 YYEEEE come from the germline V gene. V shed 3 bases and J shed 6 bases, with 14 bases lying between them. The CDR3 runs to 14 residues. The DNA for the CDR3 is TGTGCCAGCAGCTCAGCCGGGACACTCGATACGCAGTATTTT. The encoded protein is CASSSAGTLDTQYF.

The rearrangement uses TRBV7-9 and TRBJ2-1; 9 positions agree with TRBD2. Losses at the gene ends were 5 bases for V and 9 bases for J; bases not matched to a gene: 11. Germline V CDR1 and CDR2: SEHNR, FQNEAQ (reference sequence). The CDR3 length is 15 residues. The CDR3 region has the DNA TGTGCCAGCAGCCTCGGCGGGGGGGTCTTTTTTGAGCAGTTCTTC. It codes for CASSLGGGVFFEQFF.

This clonotype was recorded only once. The V and J genes are TRBV4-3 and TRBJ2-7; no reliable D call. The V and J ends lost 0 bases and 5 bases respectively, with 8 bases between them. Looked up from germline, CDR1 is LGHNA and CDR2 is YSLEER. The CDR3 loop spans 13 amino acids. The CDR3 DNA follows: TGCGCCAGCAGCCAAGATAGTTCCGACGAGCAGTACTTC. This translates into CASSQDSSDEQYF.

The genes are TRBV6-1 and TRBJ2-3; TRBD2 aligns across 11 bases. CDR3 length equals 14 residues. J lost 8 bases, V lost 1 base, and 2 bases had no gene match. In germline, CDR1 is MNHNS, CDR2 SASEGT. In nucleotides, the CDR3 is TGTGCCAGCAGTGAAGGACTAGCGGGGATTACGCAGTATTTT. It specifies CASSEGLAGITQYF.

This clonotype was recorded a few times. The genes are TRBV6-1 and TRBJ2-1, with TRBD2 identical over 9 bases. The germline CDR1 and CDR2 sequences are MNHNS and SASEGT. The CDR3 is 16 amino acids. With V trimmed by 5 bases and J by 1 base, 6 bases remained unmatched. This CDR3 reads CASSMRGGGSYNEQFF. CDR3 DNA: TGTGCCAGCAGTATGCGGGGGGGCGGGTCCTACAATGAGCAGTTCTTC.

The CDR3 loop is CASTIARGTDTQYF. The CDR3 bases are TGTGCCAGCACCATAGCCCGGGGCACAGATACGCAGTATTTT. The V and J genes are TRBV11-2 and TRBJ2-3; D is unresolved. The CDR3 has 14 residues. CDR1 and CDR2 (germline): SGHAT, FQNNGV. V was cut by 7 bases and J by 1 base, with 12 bases left in between. The full variable domain, rest sourced from reference TRBV11-2 and TRBJ2-3, is EAGVAQSPRYKIIEKRQSVAFWCNPISGHATLYWYQQILGQGPKLLIQFQNNGVVDDSQLPKDRFSAERLKGVDSTLKIQPAKLEDSAVYLCASTIARGTDTQYFGPGTRLTVL.

The table lists this clonotype with a few counts. A junction end diverges from the germline sequence, so it may reflect a read error. This sequence joins TRBV12-3 or TRBV12-4 and TRBJ2-1; 10 bases are a match to TRBD2. The CDR3 is made up of 14 amino acids. The CDR3 nucleotides read TGTGCCAGCAGTCTAGCGGGAGACCACAATGAGCAGTTCTTC. It encodes CASSLAGDHNEQFF.

A few counts support this clonotype. The J gene is TRBJ2-2, the V gene TRBV20-1, with D possibly matching TRBD2 (5 bases). From germline, CDR1 is DFQATT and CDR2 SNEGSKA (reference sequence). This CDR3 comprises 15 residues. V shed 0 bases and J shed 3 bases, with 11 bases lying between them. The CDR3: CSARDHSEYTGELFF. The CDR3 DNA reads TGCAGTGCTAGAGATCATAGCGAATACACCGGGGAGCTGTTTTTT.